These 19 T cell receptor beta chains came from one sample sequenced in a study of blood T cell repertoires in COVID-19. Profiling relied on immunoSEQ multiplex PCR, and the TCRdb table lists in-frame clones only, not all of them. The repertoire includes 40,000 to 55,000 clones, roughly 84% of them detected once, and roughly 4.4% sits in the top ten. Sequencing was done on a sample of peripheral blood. These receptor sequences come from a man in his fifties or sixties with active COVID-19.

The rearrangement uses TRBV27 and TRBJ1-6; weak D call: TRBD1 (5 bases). The CDR3 spans 13 residues. The V gene's germline CDR1 is MNHEY and CDR2 SMNVEV (reference sequence). Trimming stripped 6 bases from V and 8 bases from J, with 11 bases between. The CDR3 bases are TGTGCCAGCAGCCGGGACTGGGATTCACCCCTCCACTTT. Encoded protein: CASSRDWDSPLHF.

This chain uses TRBV3-1 (or the pseudogene TRBV3-2) with TRBJ1-1, with 7 bases fitting TRBD1. CDR3 length: 16 residues. Unmatched junction bases numbered 12, after V lost 1 base and J lost 7 bases. The germline V gene encodes CDR1 LGHDT and CDR2 YNNKEL (reference sequence). CDR3 sequence reads: CASSQAYTGDRIEAFF. DNA of the CDR3: TGTGCCAGCAGCCAAGCCTACACCGGGGACAGAATTGAAGCTTTCTTT.

This chain links TRBV29-1 with TRBJ1-2, with a weak D call TRBD1 (6 bases). In germline, CDR1 is SQVTM, CDR2 ANQGSEA. The CDR3 runs to 14 residues. Trimming cost V 6 bases and J 8 bases, with 22 bases left between them. CDR3 coding DNA: TGCAGCGTCGCCCTCTCGGGGGGGGCGATCGGCTACACCTTC. Translated: CSVALSGGAIGYTF.

This chain uses TRBV4-1 with TRBJ1-2; the D is unclear. The germline gives CDR1 MGHRA, CDR2 YSYEKL. The CDR3 spans 14 residues. V lost 0 bases to trimming and J lost 2 bases, with 7 bases between them. Here the CDR3 reads CASSQEPGNYGYTF. CDR3 coding DNA: TGCGCCAGCAGCCAAGAGCCAGGAAACTATGGCTACACCTTC.

The J gene is TRBJ2-7, the V gene TRBV5-6; possibly TRBD2 for D (6 bases). V lost 2 bases and J 5 bases, leaving 11 bases between the germline ends. The CDR3 runs 13 residues. Per the germline V gene, CDR1 is SGHDT and CDR2 is YYEEEE. The CDR3 is CASSFLGGDEQYF. The CDR3 coding sequence is TGTGCCAGCAGCTTTTTGGGCGGGGACGAGCAGTACTTC.

The chain has TRBV2 and TRBJ2-2; 10 bases are shared with TRBD1. The length of the CDR3 is 15 residues. The germline V gene encodes CDR1 SNHLY and CDR2 FYNNEI. Unmatched junction bases numbered 3, after V lost 5 bases and J lost 3 bases. The CDR3 spells CASSRQGADTGELFF. CDR3 DNA: TGTGCCAGCAGTAGACAGGGGGCAGACACCGGGGAGCTGTTTTTT.

This chain joins TRBV20-1 and TRBJ1-3; TRBD1 matches at 7 bases. V lost 7 bases, J lost 10 bases, and 7 bases stayed unmatched. CDR3 length equals 11 residues. CDR1 is DFQATT and CDR2 is SNEGSKA in the germline V gene (reference sequence). The CDR3 region has the DNA TGCAGTGTACAGGAGGGGGCAACCATATATTTT. Protein product: CSVQEGATIYF.

In DNA, the CDR3 is TGTGCCAGCAGCGTAGGAGTAGGCGGGACCGGGGAGCTGTTTTTT. Its translation is CASSVGVGGTGELFF. This chain uses TRBV9 with TRBJ2-2; possible D gene TRBD2, 5 bases. This CDR3 has 15 residues. V was clipped by 0 bases and J by 5 bases, with 11 bases between them. The V gene's germline CDR1 is SGDLS and CDR2 YYNGEE. Combining the CDR3 with reference TRBV9 and TRBJ2-2 gives the whole variable domain DSGVTQTPKHLITATGQRVTLRCSPRSGDLSVYWYQQSLDQGLQFLIQYYNGEERAKGNILERFSAQQFPDLHSELNLSSLELGDSALYFCASSVGVGGTGELFFGEGSRLTVL.

The chain uses TRBV19 and TRBJ2-7, with TRBD1 identical over 7 bases. With 5 bases clipped from V and 7 bases from J, the junction kept 11 bases outside the gene matches. The CDR3 is 14 amino acids. Germline values: CDR1 LNHDA, CDR2 SQIVND (reference sequence). The DNA for the CDR3 is TGTGCCAGTAGTGTAACAGGGGCCATAGGGGAGCAGTACTTC. Encoded protein: CASSVTGAIGEQYF.

V gene TRBV6-5 combines with J gene TRBJ2-7; a possible D gene is TRBD2 (5 bases). CDR3 length equals 15 residues. CDR1 is MNHEY and CDR2 is SVGAGI in the germline V gene. V lost 5 bases and J lost 0, with 14 bases in between. In DNA, the CDR3 is TGTGCCAGCAGTCTTCCGAAGCGGAGCTCCTACGAGCAGTACTTC. This translates into CASSLPKRSSYEQYF.

The rearrangement links TRBV12-3 or TRBV12-4 to TRBJ2-7, with a weak D call TRBD2 (5 bases). The germline V and J ends were trimmed by 3 bases and 6 bases, with 9 bases remaining between them. The CDR3 contains 12 residues. This CDR3 reads CASSFGVLEQYF. The CDR3 nucleotides are TGTGCCAGCAGTTTCGGGGTGCTCGAGCAGTACTTC.

This chain uses TRBV28 with TRBJ1-2; D is unresolved. In germline, CDR1 is MDHEN, CDR2 SYDVKM. This CDR3 is built from 14 residues. V lost 6 bases, J lost 3 bases, and 14 bases lay in between. The CDR3 DNA is TGTGCCAGCAGCCAAGTGGGCCGCTACTATGGCTACACCTTC. Translated: CASSQVGRYYGYTF.

The chain couples TRBV19 to TRBJ1-5, with 7 nucleotides matching TRBD1. V was clipped by 7 bases and J by 3 bases; unmatched bases: 15. This CDR3 contains 17 residues. Germline V gene lookup returns CDR1 LNHDA and CDR2 SQIVND (reference sequence). CDR3 sequence (DNA): TGTGCCAGTACTTTCCGAGGGCAGGGGGTGCTCAATCAGCCCCAGCATTTT. Translated, it gives CASTFRGQGVLNQPQHF.

The chain couples TRBV4-3 to TRBJ2-1, with D perhaps TRBD2 (6 bases). This CDR3 region has 12 residues. CDR1 and CDR2 (germline): LGHNA, YSLEER. Trimming removed 3 bases from V and 8 bases from J, with 8 bases in between. CDR3 DNA: TGCGCCAGCAGCCACACGGGGGATGAGCAGTTCTTC. Amino acids: CASSHTGDEQFF.

The chain uses TRBV7-9 and TRBJ2-5; 8 positions agree with TRBD2. Germline values: CDR1 SEHNR, CDR2 FQNEAQ (reference sequence). The CDR3 covers 14 residues. V shed 5 bases, J shed 8 bases, and the junction held 10 bases outside the gene matches. CDR3: CASSPAGGPQTQYF. Here the CDR3 DNA reads TGTGCCAGCAGCCCCGCGGGGGGCCCCCAAACCCAGTACTTC.

The chain joins TRBV18 to TRBJ2-1; D is unclear. This CDR3 contains 11 residues. Per germline, CDR1 KGHSH and CDR2 LQKENI. V dropped 4 bases and J dropped 4 bases, with 2 bases sitting between them. DNA of the CDR3: TGTGCCAGCTCACTATACAATGAGCAGTTCTTC. Translation: CASSLYNEQFF.

The chain joins TRBV24-1 to TRBJ2-7; tentative D call: TRBD2 (7 bases). CDR3 length equals 16 residues. Germline values: CDR1 KGHDR, CDR2 SFDVKD. The V gene lost 1 base and the J gene lost 0 bases, with 12 bases spanning the gap. CDR3 DNA sequence: TGTGCCACCAGTGATTTAGGGGGGGAGACCTCCTACGAGCAGTACTTC. Translated: CATSDLGGETSYEQYF.

In its sample, this clone was seen a few times. V and J are TRBV6-6 and TRBJ1-1, with 8 bases lining up with TRBD1. V lost 1 base, J lost 4 bases, and 2 bases stayed unmatched. The CDR3 spans 14 residues. Germline assignment: CDR1 MNHNY and CDR2 SVGAGI (reference sequence). CDR3 in amino acids: CASSYWTGTTEAFF. DNA of the CDR3: TGTGCCAGCAGTTACTGGACAGGGACCACTGAAGCTTTCTTT.

The chain employs TRBV19 and TRBJ1-2; no clear D. CDR3 length: 14 residues. CDR1 LNHDA and CDR2 SQIVND come from the germline V gene (reference sequence). V lost 1 base to trimming and J lost 4 bases, with 10 bases between them. The CDR3 nucleotides read TGTGCCAGTAGTATAGGGGCTCCGACCTATGGCTACACCTTC. This codes for CASSIGAPTYGYTF.